The rows below give T cell receptor beta chains drawn from one sample of a study of lymphopenia after photon versus proton radiotherapy. Measured with immunoSEQ multiplex PCR; TCRdb has only the in-frame clones, and not every one. The profile covers about 160,000 clones, with roughly nine tenths appearing a single time and about 4.4% taken by the ten largest. The source was peripheral blood, collected from a patient treated with photon-based radiotherapy. The source is a man aged 45 to 65 with gastric cancer. The CDR3 runs from the conserved cysteine through the conserved F or W. D genes are given only for firm matches. Clone size is stated in some rows and not others, as once, few, many or a class when expanded.

CDR3 DNA,CDR3 protein,D gene,J gene,V gene,clone size
TGTGCCAGCAGTGACCAGACACTCACCGGGGAGCTGTTTTTT,CASSDQTLTGELFF,-,TRBJ2-2,TRBV6-1,-
TGTGCCAGCTCACCCCCAGGGACAGCTAATGAAAAACTGTTTTTT,CASSPPGTANEKLFF,TRBD1,TRBJ1-4,TRBV18,few
TGTGCCAGCAGTTACACCGGGACAGGGTTGGAAAAACTGTTTTTT,CASSYTGTGLEKLFF,TRBD1,TRBJ1-4,TRBV6-5,once
TGTGCCAGCAGTTACTCGGTCCCGTACACTGAAGCTTTCTTT,CASSYSVPYTEAFF,-,TRBJ1-1,TRBV6-5,-
TGTGCCAGCAGCTTAATGCAGGGCACCTACGAGCAGTACTTC,CASSLMQGTYEQYF,-,TRBJ2-7,TRBV7-2,-
TGCGCCAGCAGCTCGGGACAGGTGACCTACGAGCAGTACTTC,CASSSGQVTYEQYF,TRBD1,TRBJ2-7,TRBV5-1,-
TGTGCCAGCAGTCACCAAGAGACCCAGTACTTC,CASSHQETQYF,-,TRBJ2-5,TRBV6-6,-
TGTGCCAGCAGCGTACTAGCGGGAGGTCTACGAGAGCAGTACTTC,CASSVLAGGLREQYF,TRBD2,TRBJ2-7,TRBV5-6,-
TGTGCCAGCAGCTTCTACCTCGGCCGCGAGCAGTACTTC,CASSFYLGREQYF,-,TRBJ2-7,TRBV5-5,-
TGTGCCAGCAGCCCCCCGGGGGGCGGGAGACCCCCAGACGAGCAGTACTTC,CASSPPGGGRPPDEQYF,-,TRBJ2-7,TRBV9,-
TGTGCCAGCAGTTTGATGGGTACGCAGTATTTT,CASSLMGTQYF,-,TRBJ2-3,TRBV27,-
TGTGCCAGCAGTGGGTGGGGCAGAGGTGCCTACGAGCAGTACTTC,CASSGWGRGAYEQYF,-,TRBJ2-7,TRBV2,-
TGTGCCAGCAGCTCCCAGCGGTCGGGGGGAGGGGACGAGCAGTACTTC,CASSSQRSGGGDEQYF,TRBD2,TRBJ2-7,TRBV7-6,once
TGTGCCAGCAGCGTAGGCCCCGGGGGGGAAGATGGCTACACCTTC,CASSVGPGGEDGYTF,-,TRBJ1-2,TRBV9,-
TGCGCCAGCAGCCAAGATTTAGGGCCAACTAATGAAAAACTGTTTTTT,CASSQDLGPTNEKLFF,-,TRBJ1-4,TRBV4-3,-
TGTGCCAGCAGTCCTAGTTGGGGGAATGGAAACACCATATATTTT,CASSPSWGNGNTIYF,-,TRBJ1-3,TRBV6-5,-
TGTGCCAGCAGCTTAGATCGGGGTAGGGGAAATGAGCAGTTCTTC,CASSLDRGRGNEQFF,-,TRBJ2-1,TRBV7-2,-
TGTGCCAGTCAGGACAGGGGAGGGGACAATGAGCAGTTCTTC,CASQDRGGDNEQFF,TRBD1,TRBJ2-1,TRBV19,-
TGTGCCAGCAGCCCAGCAGGGGGTAACTATGGCTACACCTTC,CASSPAGGNYGYTF,TRBD1,TRBJ1-2,TRBV5-6,-
TGTGCCAGCAGTGAAGGGCCTTCTAGCGGGAGGAACGAGCAGTACTTC,CASSEGPSSGRNEQYF,TRBD2,TRBJ2-7,TRBV6-1,-
TGCGCCAGCAGCTCGACTAGCGCAAACTACAATGAGCAGTTCTTC,CASSSTSANYNEQFF,TRBD2,TRBJ2-1,TRBV4-3,-
TGTGCCAGCAGCTTAGATCGGGTGGGGGGGACCCAGTACTTC,CASSLDRVGGTQYF,-,TRBJ2-5,TRBV11-2,-
TGTGCCAGCTCACCACCAAGCGGGAGCATGGGGCAGTTCTTC,CASSPPSGSMGQFF,TRBD2,TRBJ2-1,TRBV18,once
TGTGCCAGCAGCTTGGAACGAGCAGGGTTTGATGAGCAGTACTTC,CASSLERAGFDEQYF,-,TRBJ2-7,TRBV5-5,-
TGTGCCAGTCAGTCGGGTAGCACAGATACGCAGTATTTT,CASQSGSTDTQYF,-,TRBJ2-3,TRBV28,-
TGTGCCAGCAGCCAAGTAGGTAATCCGGGAGGGGCGGAGACCCAGTACTTC,CASSQVGNPGGAETQYF,TRBD2,TRBJ2-5,TRBV4-2,-
TGTGCCAGCAGCGTTCAGGGCACCGGGGAGCTGTTTTTT,CASSVQGTGELFF,-,TRBJ2-2,TRBV7-3,-
TGTGCCTGGAGTTTAGGGGGTGGGACCCAGTACTTC,CAWSLGGGTQYF,-,TRBJ2-5,TRBV30,once
TGTGCCAGCAGTGAACCCGGAAATGAGCAGTTCTTC,CASSEPGNEQFF,-,TRBJ2-1,TRBV6-1,-
TGTGCCAGCAGCCTGGACATCACCTATGGCTACACCTTC,CASSLDITYGYTF,-,TRBJ1-2,TRBV7-2,-
TGCAGTGGAGGGGTCATCAACGAGCAGTACTTC,CSGGVINEQYF,-,TRBJ2-7,TRBV20-1,-
TGTGCCAGCAGCTTGGATCGATTGCAGCCTGAAGCTTTCTTT,CASSLDRLQPEAFF,-,TRBJ1-1,TRBV5-4,-
TGTGCCAGCAGTTCGAACAGGGAATGGTATTTT,CASSSNREWYF,-,TRBJ1-3,TRBV28,-
TGTGCCAGCAGCCCCCCGGGACAATTTTCTGAAGCTTTCTTT,CASSPPGQFSEAFF,-,TRBJ1-1,TRBV7-2,-
TGTGCCAGCAGCTCCTACCGGGACAAATATCAGCCCCAGCATTTT,CASSSYRDKYQPQHF,-,TRBJ1-5,TRBV7-8,once
TGCGCCAGCAGCTTGGCGTCGGCTACAGATACGCAGTATTTT,CASSLASATDTQYF,-,TRBJ2-3,TRBV5-1,-
TGTGCCAGCAGCTTTAAATTTGGGAACTCCTACGAGCAGTACTTC,CASSFKFGNSYEQYF,-,TRBJ2-7,TRBV5-4,-
TGTGCCAGCAGCTTCAGCGGGAGGGTTAGCAATCAGCCCCAGCATTTT,CASSFSGRVSNQPQHF,-,TRBJ1-5,TRBV5-6,-
TGTGCCAGCAGAGAGACGGAAGATACGCAGTATTTT,CASRETEDTQYF,-,TRBJ2-3,TRBV28,-
TGTGCCAGCAGTGACAATGGGGCAGGAGACACCTACGAGCAGTACTTC,CASSDNGAGDTYEQYF,-,TRBJ2-7,TRBV6-4,-
TGTGCCAGCAGTGAATCACCCGGGGGGGGCACAGATACGCAGTATTTT,CASSESPGGGTDTQYF,TRBD2,TRBJ2-3,TRBV6-1,-
TGTGCCAGCAGCTCTACTGGCGGAGGGGACACTGAAGCTTTCTTT,CASSSTGGGDTEAFF,-,TRBJ1-1,TRBV7-3,-
TGTGCCAGTAGCCCCACAGTAAGTGCCCAGTCGCAGTATTTT,CASSPTVSAQSQYF,-,TRBJ2-3,TRBV19,-
TGCAGTGCCCAAGAAACGGTCGAGCAGTACTTC,CSAQETVEQYF,-,TRBJ2-7,TRBV20-1,-
TGTGCCAGCAGCCCTGGGACAGTGTATGGCTACACCTTC,CASSPGTVYGYTF,TRBD1,TRBJ1-2,TRBV5-4,-
TGTGCCAGCAGCCTTGGGACAGCTCAAGTAGTAGAGACCCAGTACTTC,CASSLGTAQVVETQYF,TRBD1,TRBJ2-5,TRBV5-6,-
TGTGCCAGCAGCGTTGACAGGGATCACGAGCAGTACTTC,CASSVDRDHEQYF,TRBD1,TRBJ2-7,TRBV7-3,-
TGTGCCAGCGGAGAGGCGGGACAGGGGAACTATGGCTACACCTTC,CASGEAGQGNYGYTF,TRBD1,TRBJ1-2,TRBV28,-
TGTGCCAGCAGCCATGACAGGAGGTATGGCTACACCTTC,CASSHDRRYGYTF,-,TRBJ1-2,TRBV14,-
TGTGCCAGCAGCAGTCCCGTCCTAGCGGGAGTTCAAGATACGCAGTATTTT,CASSSPVLAGVQDTQYF,TRBD2,TRBJ2-3,TRBV7-2,-